A selection of T cell receptor beta chains follows, all from one sample in a study of CD8 T cells in ankylosing spondylitis. From the 5' RACE reads, TCRdb called clonotypes with MiXCR, one entry per CDR3 protein. The sample consists of under 120,000 distinct CDR3 sequences, approximately 25% of them appearing once. Sequencing input: synovial fluid, either unsorted or a sorted T cell fraction (not recorded which). These receptors were obtained from a male donor with ankylosing spondylitis. Both conserved end residues are part of each CDR3. The order of the fields is clone size, V gene, J gene, D gene, CDR3 DNA, CDR3 protein. The D gene is left open where the match is weak. The listing skips clone size in some rows; elsewhere it reads once, few, many or a size class.

>.|TRBV12-3/TRBV12-4|TRBJ2-5|.
TGTGCCAGCAGGCGAGGAAACCAAGAGACCCAGTACTTC
CASRRGNQETQYF
>few|TRBV4-1|TRBJ2-1|.
TGCGCCAGCAGCAGCGGGGGGGACAGGGCCTACAATGAGCAGTTCTTC
CASSSGGDRAYNEQFF
>.|TRBV12-3/TRBV12-4|TRBJ1-5|.
TGTGCCAGCAGTTTAGGGACGGACTACTTTGGTCAGCCCCAGCATTTT
CASSLGTDYFGQPQHF
>.|TRBV20-1|TRBJ2-5|TRBD2
TGCAGTGCTAGAGAGGGAGGACTAGCGGGAGGGACCCAGTACTTC
CSAREGGLAGGTQYF
>.|TRBV28|TRBJ1-1|.
TGTGCCAGCAGTCTGTGGAACACTGAAGCTTTCTTT
CASSLWNTEAFF
>.|TRBV20-1|TRBJ2-3|.
TGCAGTGCTCATGGGAATAGCGGTGGGGGCGGCACAGATACGCAGTATTTT
CSAHGNSGGGGTDTQYF
>once|TRBV20-1|TRBJ1-3|.
TGCAGTGCTAGGGGGCCAGATCGCTCTGGAAACACCATATATTTT
CSARGPDRSGNTIYF
>few|TRBV7-8|TRBJ2-1|TRBD2
TGTGCCAGCACTCTGCCCCTGAGCGGGGGGTGGGTCGGTGAGCAGTTCTTC
CASTLPLSGGWVGEQFF
>.|TRBV20-1|TRBJ2-3|.
TGCAGTGCTAGTACAGGAGGAGCAGATACGCAGTATTTT
CSASTGGADTQYF
>few|TRBV15|TRBJ2-3|TRBD1
TGTGCCACCAGCAGAGATAAGGACAGGGTATCAAATACGCAGTATTTT
CATSRDKDRVSNTQYF
>.|TRBV2|TRBJ1-1|.
TGTGCCAGCAGCGGGACCGCTAAACACTCCATGAACACTGAAGCTTTCTTT
CASSGTAKHSMNTEAFF